The 25 T cell receptor beta chains below all came from one sample that was sequenced in a study of PD-1 blockade in classical Hodgkin lymphoma. Sequencing was performed with immunoSEQ multiplex PCR; in TCRdb, only in-frame clones are kept and a portion is missing. The data show nearly 55,000 clones, roughly 80% seen once. All trial patients relapsed after autologous stem cell transplantation. Material: peripheral blood mononuclear cells (PBMCs), obtained at baseline. These receptors all stem from a human donor with classical Hodgkin lymphoma.

The genes are TRBV19 and TRBJ1-2, with D unclear. CDR3 size: 14 residues. V lost 10 bases to trimming and J lost 4 bases, with 19 bases between them. CDR1 LNHDA and CDR2 SQIVND come from the germline V gene (reference sequence). The CDR3 is CATQTKSLGYGYTF. The CDR3 nucleotides read TGTGCCACTCAAACCAAGTCCCTCGGCTATGGCTACACCTTC.

The V call is TRBV6-6, the J call TRBJ2-5; 8 bases line up with TRBD2. Germline-derived CDR1 and CDR2 are MNHNY and SVGAGI (reference sequence). J was trimmed by 4 bases and V by 0 bases; bases with no gene match: 4. This CDR3 is built from 15 residues. The DNA for the CDR3 is TGTGCCAGCAGTTACTCTCCTAGCGGGCCAGAGACCCAGTACTTC. Protein: CASSYSPSGPETQYF.

This clone showed up just once. V is TRBV10-3 and J is TRBJ2-3; 10 positions agree with TRBD2. This CDR3 has 15 residues. With 6 bases clipped from V and 0 bases from J, the junction kept 3 bases outside the gene matches. Germline values: CDR1 ENHRY, CDR2 SYGVKD. The CDR3 nucleotides read TGTGCCATCAGGCTAGCGGGGGCTAGCACAGATACGCAGTATTTT. Encoded protein: CAIRLAGASTDTQYF.

This CDR3 reads CASSNPLERVSTEAFF. CDR3 coding DNA: TGTGCCAGTAGCAACCCTCTGGAAAGGGTGAGCACTGAAGCTTTCTTT. V is TRBV19 and J is TRBJ1-1; D is undetermined. V shed 6 bases and J shed 4 bases, with 21 bases lying between them. In germline, CDR1 is LNHDA, CDR2 SQIVND (reference sequence). The CDR3 sequence is 16 residues long. Variable domain in full (rest from reference TRBV19 and TRBJ1-1): DGGITQSPKYLFRKEGQNVTLSCEQNLNHDAMYWYRQDPGQGLRLIYYSQIVNDFQKGDIAEGYSVSREKKESFPLTVTSAQKNPTAFYLCASSNPLERVSTEAFFGQGTRLTVV.

J is TRBJ2-1 and V is TRBV18, with D perhaps matching TRBD2 (5 bases). The CDR3 loop spans 12 amino acids. Germline V gives CDR1 KGHSH, CDR2 LQKENI. V was cut by 6 bases and J by 10 bases, with 13 bases left in between. The CDR3 DNA reads as TGTGCCAGCTCCCTCGGACTTTACGAGCAGTTCTTC. It is translated as CASSLGLYEQFF.

The chain employs TRBV5-5 and TRBJ1-2, with TRBD1 identical over 10 bases. The V segment lost 4 bases and the J segment 0 bases; nucleotides outside the gene matches: 9. CDR3 length: 17 amino acids. Per the germline V gene, CDR1 is SGHKS and CDR2 is YYEKEE (reference sequence). CDR3 amino acids: CASSPGQGDDPNYGYTF. DNA of the CDR3: TGTGCCAGCAGCCCTGGACAGGGGGATGATCCTAACTATGGCTACACCTTC.

The chain joins TRBV7-9 to TRBJ2-2; 7 bases are shared with TRBD2. This CDR3 contains 15 residues. CDR1 and CDR2 (germline): SEHNR, FQNEAQ (reference sequence). V lost 3 bases to trimming and J lost 6 bases; unmatched junction nucleotides: 7. As DNA, the CDR3 is TGTGCCAGCAGCTTTACTAGCGCCCTCCCCGGGGAGCTGTTTTTT. Residues: CASSFTSALPGELFF.

The J gene is TRBJ2-2, the V gene TRBV9; no firm D call. This CDR3 region has 15 residues. V lost 0 bases, J lost 3 bases, and 9 bases lay in between. In germline, CDR1 is SGDLS, CDR2 YYNGEE. The CDR3 spells CASSVAISYTGELFF. Here the CDR3 DNA reads TGTGCCAGCAGCGTAGCAATAAGTTACACCGGGGAGCTGTTTTTT. The full variable domain, rest sourced from reference TRBV9 and TRBJ2-2, is DSGVTQTPKHLITATGQRVTLRCSPRSGDLSVYWYQQSLDQGLQFLIQYYNGEERAKGNILERFSAQQFPDLHSELNLSSLELGDSALYFCASSVAISYTGELFFGEGSRLTVL.

J is TRBJ1-5 and V is TRBV6-5; D is undetermined. Trimming left V 5 bases short and J 7 bases short, with 12 bases between. CDR3 length: 13 amino acids. Germline assignment: CDR1 MNHEY and CDR2 SVGAGI. This CDR3 is CASSRALNQPQHF. The CDR3 coding sequence is TGTGCCAGCAGTCGGGCCCTGAACCAGCCCCAGCATTTT.

V is TRBV9 and J is TRBJ2-7; no definite D call. Looked up from germline, CDR1 is SGDLS and CDR2 is YYNGEE. This CDR3 has 13 residues. Trimming took off 0 bases at V and 5 bases at J, with 9 bases between the two ends. In DNA, the CDR3 is TGTGCCAGCAGCGTAGGAGGCGTAGACGAGCAGTACTTC. Translation gives CASSVGGVDEQYF. Filled out from reference TRBV9 and TRBJ2-7, the complete variable domain reads DSGVTQTPKHLITATGQRVTLRCSPRSGDLSVYWYQQSLDQGLQFLIQYYNGEERAKGNILERFSAQQFPDLHSELNLSSLELGDSALYFCASSVGGVDEQYFGPGTRLTVT.

The chain recombines TRBV7-2 with TRBJ2-7; a possible D gene is TRBD2 (6 bases). CDR1 is SGHTA, CDR2 FQGNSA, per germline. The CDR3 has 16 amino acids. The ends were cut back, 1 base at V and 2 bases at J, with 15 bases in the middle. CDR3 nucleotide sequence: TGTGCCAGCAGCTTAGTAGGGAGGTACCCGGCCTACGAGCAGTACTTC. Translation gives CASSLVGRYPAYEQYF.

The rearrangement uses TRBV6-6 and TRBJ1-4; tentatively, D is TRBD1 (5 bases). The CDR3 is 15 residues long. In germline, CDR1 is MNHNY, CDR2 SVGAGI (reference sequence). Trimming cost V 7 bases and J 7 bases, with 19 bases left between them. The CDR3 nucleotides are TGTGCCAGCAACGAAGGGGTAGTAGCAGGTGAAAAACTGTTTTTT. Residues: CASNEGVVAGEKLFF.

The chain employs TRBV7-9 and TRBJ1-1, with no clear D. Germline V lookup: CDR1 SEHNR, CDR2 FQNEAQ (reference sequence). The CDR3 has 13 residues. V lost 5 bases and J lost 1, with 8 bases in between. This chain's CDR3 is CASSIQQNTEAFF. In DNA form, the CDR3 reads TGTGCCAGCAGCATTCAACAGAACACTGAAGCTTTCTTT.

The chain has TRBV30 and TRBJ2-1; possible D gene TRBD2, 5 bases. The CDR3 totals 14 residues. Germline values: CDR1 GTSNPN, CDR2 SVGIG (reference sequence). Trimming pared 8 bases from V and 5 bases from J, leaving 19 bases between. This CDR3 reads CAGKRRLTNNEQFF. Here the CDR3 DNA reads TGTGCCGGAAAGAGGAGACTAACTAACAATGAGCAGTTCTTC.

The V gene is TRBV11-1, the J gene TRBJ1-1; D is undetermined. CDR3 length: 14 amino acids. V lost 1 base to trimming and J lost 6 bases, with 12 bases between them. Germline-derived CDR1 and CDR2 are SGHAT and FQDESV (reference sequence). The chain's CDR3 is CASSLEDGRSEAFF. DNA for the CDR3: TGTGCCAGCAGCTTAGAGGACGGGCGGTCTGAAGCTTTCTTT.

The rearrangement uses TRBV10-3 and TRBJ2-4; no firm D call. Per the germline V gene, CDR1 is ENHRY and CDR2 is SYGVKD. Trimming took off 2 bases at V and 5 bases at J, with 7 bases between the two ends. The CDR3 totals 13 residues. This CDR3 is CAISEDRQNIQYF. The CDR3 bases are TGTGCCATCAGTGAGGACCGCCAAAACATTCAGTACTTC.

The chain has TRBV11-3 and TRBJ1-1, with no clear D. This CDR3 has 19 amino acids. Trimming removed 0 bases from V and 3 bases from J, with 23 bases in between. Germline CDR1 reads SGHNT; CDR2 reads YENEEA. CDR3 bases: TGTGCCAGCAGCTTAGATCGAATCGGTATTGAGGAGAAGGACACTGAAGCTTTCTTT. Translating it yields CASSLDRIGIEEKDTEAFF. Full variable domain (rest looked up from reference TRBV11-3 and TRBJ1-1): EAGVVQSPRYKIIEKKQPVAFWCNPISGHNTLYWYLQNLGQGPELLIRYENEEAVDDSQLPKDRFSAERLKGVDSTLKIQPAELGDSAVYLCASSLDRIGIEEKDTEAFFGQGTRLTVV.

In its sample, this clone is medium-sized. The chain employs TRBV10-2 and TRBJ2-2; weak D call: TRBD1 (5 bases). The V gene lost 3 bases and the J gene lost 9 bases, with 14 bases spanning the gap. Germline assignment: CDR1 WSHSY and CDR2 SAAADI. CDR3 size: 14 residues. The CDR3 coding sequence is TGCGCCAGCAGTGATTGGGGCAAGGGATGGGAGCTGTTTTTT. Amino acids: CASSDWGKGWELFF.

The CDR3 loop reads CASVGALGTEAFF. The CDR3 nucleotides read TGTGCCAGCGTCGGTGCGCTGGGGACTGAAGCTTTCTTT. The V gene is TRBV6-5, the J gene TRBJ1-1; D is ambiguous. V lost 8 bases and J 5 bases, leaving 15 bases between the germline ends. The CDR3 length is 13 residues. In germline, CDR1 is MNHEY, CDR2 SVGAGI.

This clone has only a few counts. The V and J genes are TRBV20-1 and TRBJ2-1; D is perhaps TRBD2 (6 bases). V lost 6 bases, J lost 9 bases, and 12 bases lay in between. Germline lookup yields CDR1 DFQATT and CDR2 SNEGSKA (reference sequence). The CDR3 is 11 residues long. CDR3 sequence: CSAWTTREQFF. CDR3 DNA: TGCAGTGCGTGGACTACGCGTGAGCAGTTCTTC.

The rearrangement joins TRBV7-2 to TRBJ2-1; TRBD1 matches 12 bases. The germline V gene has CDR1 SGHTA and CDR2 FQGNSA. V lost 5 bases, J lost 12 bases, and 8 bases stayed unmatched. The length of the CDR3 is 14 residues. CDR3: CASSVGTGGLRQFF. CDR3 in DNA: TGTGCCAGCAGCGTCGGGACAGGGGGCCTCCGGCAGTTCTTC.

This chain connects TRBV25-1 to TRBJ2-1; D remains ambiguous. V gave up 1 base and J gave up 0 bases, with 10 bases separating them. The CDR3 spans 16 residues. Germline-derived CDR1 and CDR2 are MGHDK and SYGVNS. In DNA form, the CDR3 reads TGTGCCAGCAGTGAATCCCGGTTGCGCTCCTACAATGAGCAGTTCTTC. This gives the protein CASSESRLRSYNEQFF.

This chain uses TRBV9 with TRBJ2-5, with D uncertain. The CDR3 runs 15 residues. Germline V gene data show CDR1 as SGDLS and CDR2 as YYNGEE. Trimming stripped 0 bases from V and 3 bases from J, with 12 bases between. The CDR3 DNA sequence: TGTGCCAGCAGCGTAGCACAGACGGCGGAAGAGACCCAGTACTTC. Translation: CASSVAQTAEETQYF.

The chain has TRBV29-1 and TRBJ2-7; D not resolved. Germline V gene lookup returns CDR1 SQVTM and CDR2 ANQGSEA. The CDR3 spans 12 residues. The germline V and J ends were trimmed by 4 bases and 6 bases, with 13 bases remaining between them. The CDR3 here is CSVVGWKGEQYV. CDR3 nucleotides: TGCAGCGTTGTAGGTTGGAAGGGCGAGCAGTACGTC.

V gene TRBV19 combines with J gene TRBJ2-3, with 13 bases that match TRBD2. V was clipped by 5 bases and J by 2 bases; unmatched bases: 7. The CDR3 sequence is 17 residues long. In germline, CDR1 is LNHDA, CDR2 SQIVND (reference sequence). In nucleotides, the CDR3 is TGTGCCAGTAGTTTTGGACTAGCGGGAGCCCTCACAGATACGCAGTATTTT. The encoded protein is CASSFGLAGALTDTQYF. The full variable domain, completed using reference TRBV19 and TRBJ2-3, is DGGITQSPKYLFRKEGQNVTLSCEQNLNHDAMYWYRQDPGQGLRLIYYSQIVNDFQKGDIAEGYSVSREKKESFPLTVTSAQKNPTAFYLCASSFGLAGALTDTQYFGPGTRLTVL.